This T cell receptor beta chain was identified during a study of T cell responses to AZD1222 COVID-19 vaccine. This CDR3 contains 16 residues. V shed 3 bases, J shed 6 bases, and the junction held 9 bases outside the gene matches. The germline gives CDR1 SGHVS, CDR2 FNYEAQ. The table lists this clone with a count of one. What it binds is not known. Assay: immunoSEQ multiplex PCR; the TCRdb copy retains only in-frame clones and omits some. The table records roughly 160,000 clones, 94% of them present only once. Findings and caveats of the study: Among those given AZD1222, only five or six were seropositive at baseline.

The source material was peripheral blood, sampled on day 0 of AZD1222 vaccination. The genes are TRBV7-6 and TRBJ2-2; TRBD1 aligns across 8 bases. The receptor comes from an adult in good health. The CDR3 region has the DNA TGTGCCAGCAGCTTTTCAGGGGGCATTAAGGCCGGGGAGCTGTTTTTT. This translates into CASSFSGGIKAGELFF.